A single T cell receptor beta chain is shown here with its context. Antigen specificity is unknown. Amplification used 60 Vbeta primers and 13 Jbeta primers. The assay was immunoSEQ multiplex PCR, and TCRdb's table has in-frame clones only and misses some. The sample has 100,000 to 150,000 clones, 75% to 80% seen once. This sample stems from a study of cytomegalovirus exposure and HLA in healthy donors. For the study at large: Among about 380 genotyped donors, roughly 81% fell in the Caucasian-associated ancestry cluster.

Study observations and caveats: Some V segments could not be told apart, so they were left out, TRBV6-2 and TRBV6-3 among them. Among the CMV-associated chains, three were confirmed in vitro as specific for CMV antigens. CMV serostatus was the sole immune exposure information available.

The CDR3 is made up of 16 amino acids. Germline V CDR1 and CDR2: MDHEN, SYDVKM. V gave up 2 bases and J gave up 6 bases; unmatched junction bases: 8. The chain links TRBV28 to TRBJ1-3; 9 nucleotides align to TRBD1. The sequenced material came from PBMCs. The clonotype originates from a man in his forties or fifties in good health and CMV-seronegative. CDR3 bases: TGTGCCAGCAGTTTACCCCGGGGACAGGGAACAAACACCATATATTTT. Its protein is CASSLPRGQGTNTIYF.